The 9 T cell receptor beta chains below all came from one sample that was sequenced in a study of T cells in Graves' hyperthyroidism and ophthalmopathy. TCR beta CDR3 sequences were amplified from RNA transcripts. A set of HTBI primers served as the primers for a first-round RT-PCR of the TCR CDR3. TCRdb used MiXCR to reprocess the multiplex PCR reads, holding one entry per CDR3 protein. Found here are hundreds of thousands of distinct CDR3 sequences, 15% to 17% of them singletons; the top ten hold 25% to 35%. Sequenced sample: blood. All receptors come from a woman aged 18 to 35 with Graves' hyperthyroidism that later progressed to Graves' ophthalmopathy.

J is TRBJ2-1 and V is TRBV10-1, with D perhaps being TRBD1 or TRBD2 (5 bases each). Per the germline V gene, CDR1 is WNHNN and CDR2 is SYGVQD (reference sequence). V shed 0 bases and J shed 7 bases, with 16 bases lying between them. This CDR3 comprises 16 residues. The CDR3 nucleotides are TGCGCCAGCAGTGAGTCCCCGGGACGAGAACGGAATGAGCAGTTCTTC. As protein: CASSESPGRERNEQFF.

This clonotype was seen more than once but under ten times. The rearrangement joins TRBV20-1 to TRBJ2-7; the D gene could be TRBD1 or TRBD2 (5 bases each). This CDR3 comprises 16 residues. Germline CDR1 DFQATT, CDR2 SNEGSKA (reference sequence). The V gene lost 0 bases and the J gene lost 0 bases, with 15 bases spanning the gap. The CDR3 sequence is CSARDRGPPISYEQYF. CDR3 DNA: TGCAGTGCTAGAGATAGGGGACCACCCATCTCCTACGAGCAGTACTTC.

This clonotype was recorded a few times. The rearrangement joins TRBV6-2 or TRBV6-3 to TRBJ2-3, with TRBD2 identical over 8 bases. Losses at the gene ends were 6 bases for V and 1 base for J; bases not matched to a gene: 12. In germline, CDR1 is MNHEY, CDR2 SVGEGT. CDR3 length: 17 amino acids. CDR3 sequence: CASSDQRESLGTDTQYF. The CDR3 DNA is TGTGCCAGCAGCGATCAGCGGGAGAGCCTCGGCACAGATACGCAGTATTTT.

This clonotype has at least ten counts. CDR3 nucleotides: TGCAGCGTTGCAGGGGGCGGAGAGACCCAGTACTTC. This codes for CSVAGGGETQYF. The chain combines TRBV29-1 with TRBJ2-5; 8 positions match TRBD1. This CDR3 contains 12 residues. V was clipped by 4 bases and J by 4 bases; unmatched bases: 2. From germline, CDR1 is SQVTM and CDR2 ANQGSEA.

This CDR3 reads CASSQGWTSYSPLHF. In DNA form, the CDR3 reads TGCGCCAGCAGCCAAGGATGGACGTCGTATTCACCCCTCCACTTT. This chain joins TRBV4-1 and TRBJ1-6; D remains ambiguous. The germline V and J ends were trimmed by 1 base and 8 bases, with 12 bases remaining between them. The CDR3 is 15 amino acids. Germline-derived CDR1 and CDR2 are MGHRA and YSYEKL.

The chain carries TRBV4-1 and TRBJ2-4; 15 positions agree with TRBD2. Germline CDR1 and CDR2: MGHRA and YSYEKL. V was pared by 4 bases and J by 0 bases, with 4 bases of the junction left unmatched. The CDR3 has 18 residues. The CDR3 coding sequence is TGCGCCAGCAGCCCCGGACTAGCGGGGGGGCTAGCCAAAAACATTCAGTACTTC. It is translated as CASSPGLAGGLAKNIQYF.

The rearrangement uses TRBV6-6 and TRBJ2-1; tentatively, D is TRBD1 (5 bases). Trimming took 0 bases from V and 8 from J, leaving 8 bases between them. The CDR3 covers 13 residues. The germline V gene has CDR1 MNHNY and CDR2 SVGAGI (reference sequence). The CDR3 nucleotides are TGTGCCAGCAGTTACTCGGAAGGGGATGAGCAGTTCTTC. Its translation is CASSYSEGDEQFF.

This clonotype appeared many times. V gene TRBV6-2 or TRBV6-3 combines with J gene TRBJ1-1; 8 nucleotides align to TRBD1. This CDR3 is 12 amino acids long. V shed 2 bases and J 10 bases; nucleotides not matched to a gene: 3. Germline loops: CDR1 MNHEY, CDR2 SVGEGT. CDR3: CASSYLQGVAFF. The CDR3 nucleotides read TGTGCCAGCAGTTACCTACAGGGGGTAGCTTTCTTT.

J is TRBJ2-5 and V is TRBV29-1, with D hard to call. Trimming stripped 2 bases from V and 4 bases from J, with 17 bases between. The CDR3 totals 15 residues. Per germline, CDR1 SQVTM and CDR2 ANQGSEA. The CDR3 nucleotides are TGCAGCGTTGAACTATACGGTTTGGCCAGAGAGACCCAGTACTTC. Translated: CSVELYGLARETQYF.